The next 26 T cell receptor beta chains were all read from a single sample in a study of OX40 agonist ivuxolimab in advanced cancers. This table comes from immunoSEQ multiplex PCR, and its TCRdb copy is limited to in-frame clones, with some not included. The sample includes 91,000 or so clones, 94% seen only once; the top ten take 0.15% to 0.2%. Sample: CD4+ or CD8+ T cells sorted from blood, taken in a trial of the OX40 agonist ivuxolimab. These receptors all stem from an adult with an advanced solid tumor such as melanoma, head and neck, liver or kidney cancer.

J is TRBJ1-2 and V is TRBV7-3; the D gene is possibly TRBD1 (6 bases). V dropped 5 bases and J dropped 3 bases, with 10 bases sitting between them. The germline V gene has CDR1 SGHTA and CDR2 FQGTGA. The CDR3 consists of 13 residues. The CDR3 sequence is CASSIDRYYGYTF. CDR3 nucleotides: TGTGCCAGCAGCATCGACAGGTACTATGGCTACACCTTC.

The chain uses TRBV18 and TRBJ1-5; a possible D gene is TRBD1 (5 bases). The CDR3 extends over 18 amino acids. The germline V gene has CDR1 KGHSH and CDR2 LQKENI. V was clipped by 0 bases and J by 0 bases, with 15 bases between them. CDR3 residues: CASSPPTRDGYSNQPQHF. CDR3 coding DNA: TGTGCCAGCTCACCACCGACCCGGGACGGTTATAGCAATCAGCCCCAGCATTTT.

This clone was seen a single time. This chain connects TRBV9 to TRBJ1-2, with D perhaps TRBD1 (6 bases). V was pared by 3 bases and J by 4 bases, with 19 bases between. The CDR3 is made up of 16 amino acids. Germline CDR1 reads SGDLS; CDR2 reads YYNGEE. The CDR3 reads CASSETSGHLSYGYTF. DNA for the CDR3: TGTGCCAGCAGCGAGACCTCGGGACACCTATCCTATGGCTACACCTTC.

The V gene is TRBV6-5, the J gene TRBJ2-7; D gene uncertain. V was clipped by 2 bases and J by 0 bases, with 8 bases between them. This CDR3 is 14 amino acids long. In germline, CDR1 is MNHEY, CDR2 SVGAGI. The CDR3 nucleotides read TGTGCCAGCAGTTACGCCAGGAGCTCCTACGAGCAGTACTTC. Protein product: CASSYARSSYEQYF.

This chain links TRBV7-3 with TRBJ2-1; possibly TRBD2 for D (6 bases). The V gene lost 5 bases and the J gene lost 11 bases, with 22 bases spanning the gap. The CDR3 is 15 amino acids. Germline lookup yields CDR1 SGHTA and CDR2 FQGTGA. CDR3 nucleotides: TGTGCCAGCAGCCCAACTCCCCCAGCGGGCGGACAGCAGTTCTTC. It yields the protein CASSPTPPAGGQQFF. Variable domain in full (rest from reference TRBV7-3 and TRBJ2-1): GAGVSQTPSNKVTEKGKYVELRCDPISGHTALYWYRQSLGQGPEFLIYFQGTGAADDSGLPNDRFFAVRPEGSVSTLKIQRTERGDSAVYLCASSPTPPAGGQQFFGPGTRLTVL.

The chain recombines TRBV5-1 with TRBJ2-1; TRBD2 agrees at 7 bases. The ends lost 0 bases at V and 10 bases at J; junction bases unmatched: 13. The CDR3 is made up of 16 amino acids. In germline, CDR1 is SGHRS, CDR2 YFSETQ. The CDR3 reads CASSLARVAGESEQFF. The CDR3 nucleotides read TGCGCCAGCAGCTTGGCCCGGGTAGCGGGTGAATCGGAGCAGTTCTTC.

The chain employs TRBV18 and TRBJ1-3; 9 positions agree with TRBD1. Per the germline V gene, CDR1 is KGHSH and CDR2 is LQKENI. V lost 1 base to trimming and J lost 4 bases; unmatched junction nucleotides: 5. This CDR3 contains 16 residues. This chain's CDR3 is CASSPRSGTGGNTIYF. The CDR3 bases are TGTGCCAGCTCACCACGGAGCGGGACAGGGGGAAACACCATATATTTT.

As concerns this clone: The junction shows a germline mismatch at one end, possibly a read error. The rearrangement links TRBV7-7 to TRBJ2-7; D possibly uses TRBD1 or TRBD2 (6 bases each). This CDR3 has 12 amino acids. Germline CDR1 and CDR2: SSHAT and FNYEAQ (reference sequence). CDR3 amino acids: CASSSGWGAQYF. In DNA form, the CDR3 reads TGTGCTAGCAGCTCCGGTTGGGGGGCGCAGTACTTC.

The chain has TRBV7-9 and TRBJ2-7; D uncertain. The CDR3 has 12 amino acids. Per germline, CDR1 SEHNR and CDR2 FQNEAQ (reference sequence). V was cut by 2 bases and J by 1 base, with 3 bases left in between. The CDR3 here is CASSLRSYEQYF. The CDR3 DNA reads TGTGCCAGCAGCTTAAGGTCCTACGAGCAGTACTTC.

The chain carries TRBV28 and TRBJ2-1; D is possibly TRBD2 (6 bases). The germline gives CDR1 MDHEN, CDR2 SYDVKM. Trimming shortened V by 4 bases and J by 0 bases, and 19 bases separated the two germline ends. The CDR3 extends over 18 amino acids. The CDR3 protein is CASSSIEPTTSSYNEQFF. DNA of the CDR3: TGTGCCAGCAGTTCTATCGAACCCACGACTAGCTCCTACAATGAGCAGTTCTTC.

The chain employs TRBV6-5 and TRBJ2-7; 9 positions match TRBD1. The germline gives CDR1 MNHEY, CDR2 SVGAGI. The CDR3 runs 15 residues. V gave up 3 bases and J gave up 1 base; unmatched junction bases: 4. The CDR3 region is CASSYSTGGSYEQYF. CDR3 nucleotides: TGTGCCAGCAGTTATTCGACAGGGGGATCCTACGAGCAGTACTTC.

The chain combines TRBV5-4 with TRBJ1-4; 10 nucleotides match TRBD1. The V and J ends lost 3 bases and 4 bases, in that order; junction bases with no gene match: 6. The CDR3 totals 16 residues. Per germline, CDR1 SGHNT and CDR2 YYREEE (reference sequence). The CDR3 loop reads CASSSGQGLGNEKLFF. In nucleotides, the CDR3 is TGTGCCAGCAGCTCGGGACAGGGGTTAGGTAATGAAAAACTGTTTTTT.

V and J are TRBV7-3 and TRBJ2-5, with 10 bases that match TRBD1. The germline gives CDR1 SGHTA, CDR2 FQGTGA. This CDR3 spans 17 amino acids. Losses at the gene ends were 5 bases for V and 5 bases for J; bases not matched to a gene: 14. The CDR3 here is CASSRSAPGQGTETQYF. The CDR3 region has the DNA TGTGCCAGCAGCAGATCGGCACCGGGACAGGGGACGGAGACCCAGTACTTC.

This chain links TRBV6-5 with TRBJ2-3; D is perhaps TRBD2 (6 bases). With 2 bases removed from V and 2 bases from J, the gap between germline ends came to 14 bases. Per germline, CDR1 MNHEY and CDR2 SVGAGI. The CDR3 is 16 amino acids. The CDR3 DNA is TGTGCCAGCAGTTACAGGACGGGGACTGCCACAGATACGCAGTATTTT. This codes for CASSYRTGTATDTQYF.

The V call is TRBV5-1, the J call TRBJ2-5; weak D call: TRBD2 (5 bases). V lost 4 bases and J 5 bases, leaving 15 bases between the germline ends. The CDR3 spans 14 residues. Germline CDR1 and CDR2: SGHRS and YFSETQ. CDR3 amino acids: CASSRLEGGETQYF. The CDR3 nucleotides read TGCGCCAGCAGCCGCTTGGAAGGCGGGGAGACCCAGTACTTC.

V is TRBV28 and J is TRBJ2-7; 9 bases are a match to TRBD1. J lost 6 bases, V lost 2 bases, and 5 bases had no gene match. Germline V gene lookup returns CDR1 MDHEN and CDR2 SYDVKM. The CDR3 is 14 amino acids. CDR3 nucleotide sequence: TGTGCCAGCAGTTTACTGGACAGGGGAAGCGAGCAGTACTTC. This translates into CASSLLDRGSEQYF.

The CDR3: CAWSVRPTEAFF. The CDR3 DNA reads TGTGCCTGGAGTGTAAGACCCACTGAAGCTTTCTTT. The chain has TRBV30 and TRBJ1-1; D remains ambiguous. The length of the CDR3 is 12 residues. The V gene's germline CDR1 is GTSNPN and CDR2 SVGIG (reference sequence). Trimming shortened V by 0 bases and J by 4 bases, and 6 bases separated the two germline ends.

CDR3: CASSPQGDTEAFF. The CDR3 DNA reads TGTGCCAGCAGCCCCCAGGGGGACACTGAAGCTTTCTTT. The gene calls are TRBV9 and TRBJ1-1; 7 bases line up with TRBD1. V was clipped by 4 bases and J by 3 bases; unmatched bases: 3. Germline V gene data show CDR1 as SGDLS and CDR2 as YYNGEE. There are 13 residues in the CDR3.

The rearrangement joins TRBV4-3 to TRBJ2-1, with a possible D match to TRBD2 (7 bases). The V gene lost 1 base and the J gene lost 4 bases, with 11 bases spanning the gap. The germline V gene encodes CDR1 LGHNA and CDR2 YSLEER. The CDR3 runs to 15 residues. The CDR3, as DNA: TGCGCCAGCAGCCAAGGGGGGGGCCTATACAATGAGCAGTTCTTC. It codes for CASSQGGGLYNEQFF.

The chain recombines TRBV11-3 with TRBJ1-2, with D maybe TRBD1 (6 bases). From germline, CDR1 is SGHNT and CDR2 YENEEA. The CDR3 totals 14 residues. V was clipped by 5 bases and J by 4 bases, with 14 bases between them. The DNA for the CDR3 is TGTGCCAGCAGCCTTACAGGGTGCCCCTATGGCTACACCTTC. Protein: CASSLTGCPYGYTF.

This rearrangement joins TRBV5-4 to TRBJ2-2; 10 bases fit TRBD1. The CDR3 runs to 16 residues. The V gene end was trimmed by 0 bases and the J gene end by 7 bases; junction bases not matched to a gene: 6. The germline V gene encodes CDR1 SGHNT and CDR2 YYREEE (reference sequence). CDR3 sequence reads: CASSLGQGAGIGELFF. CDR3 sequence (DNA): TGTGCCAGCAGCTTGGGACAGGGGGCAGGCATCGGGGAGCTGTTTTTT.

A single count supports this clone. The CDR3 here is CASSLVSGLATNEQYF. Here the CDR3 DNA reads TGTGCCAGCAGCTTAGTATCGGGACTAGCGACGAACGAGCAGTACTTC. This chain joins TRBV7-9 and TRBJ2-7, with TRBD2 matching over 10 bases. This CDR3 is built from 16 residues. The J segment lost 5 bases and the V segment lost 1 base, leaving 8 bases of the junction unmatched. Germline V gives CDR1 SEHNR, CDR2 FQNEAQ (reference sequence). Full variable domain (rest looked up from reference TRBV7-9 and TRBJ2-7): DTGVSQNPRHKITKRGQNVTFRCDPISEHNRLYWYRQTLGQGPEFLTYFQNEAQLEKSRLLSDRFSAERPKGSFSTLEIQRTEQGDSAMYLCASSLVSGLATNEQYFGPGTRLTVT.

The CDR3 here is CASRRDSASNQPQHF. In DNA form, the CDR3 reads TGTGCCAGCAGGAGGGACAGCGCTAGCAATCAGCCCCAGCATTTT. The chain has TRBV6-5 and TRBJ1-5; 7 bases align to TRBD1. Germline loops: CDR1 MNHEY, CDR2 SVGAGI. V lost 6 bases and J lost 0; bases outside the gene matches: 5. CDR3 length equals 15 residues.

The V and J genes are TRBV5-1 and TRBJ2-7; 7 nucleotides align to TRBD1. Germline values: CDR1 SGHRS, CDR2 YFSETQ. The CDR3 is made up of 15 amino acids. V was pared by 4 bases and J by 7 bases, with 14 bases of the junction left unmatched. In DNA form, the CDR3 reads TGCGCCAGCAGCCCCAGGACAGGACTCGAGCGAGAGCAGTACTTC. Its protein product is CASSPRTGLEREQYF.

CDR3 coding DNA: TGTGCCAGCAGCTTAATTCGGGCAGACTATGGCTACACCTTC. Its translation: CASSLIRADYGYTF. The J gene is TRBJ1-2, the V gene TRBV7-3; D not certain. The CDR3 length is 14 residues. Germline V gene sequence: CDR1 SGHTA, CDR2 FQGTGA. Trimming stripped 1 base from V and 3 bases from J, with 9 bases between. Based on the CDR3 plus reference TRBV7-3 and TRBJ1-2, the full variable domain is GAGVSQTPSNKVTEKGKYVELRCDPISGHTALYWYRQSLGQGPEFLIYFQGTGAADDSGLPNDRFFAVRPEGSVSTLKIQRTERGDSAVYLCASSLIRADYGYTFGSGTRLTVV.

V is TRBV12-5 and J is TRBJ1-1; D perhaps matches TRBD1 (5 bases). The V gene's germline CDR1 is LGHNT and CDR2 FRNRAP. V lost 8 bases and J lost 10, with 17 bases in between. The CDR3 consists of 12 residues. Here the CDR3 reads CASRGPGSAAFF. The CDR3 region has the DNA TGTGCTAGTAGGGGACCCGGGTCTGCAGCTTTCTTT.